This T cell receptor beta chain was recovered during a study of blood T cell repertoires in COVID-19. Libraries were prepared by immunoSEQ multiplex PCR; TCRdb keeps only in-frame clonotypes and omits some of them. The sample shows about 400,000 clones, around nine tenths of them seen only once. The CDR3 covers 14 residues. Germline CDR1 and CDR2: GTSNPN and SVGIG (reference sequence). Losses at the gene ends were 4 bases for V and 4 bases for J; bases not matched to a gene: 6. The sample was PBMCs or T cells enriched from blood (not recorded which). The sequence derives from a woman aged 25 to 39 who had recovered from COVID-19. This chain links TRBV30 with TRBJ2-7; 11 positions agree with TRBD1. The CDR3, as DNA: TGTGCCTGGACTGGACAGGGGGCGATATACGAGCAGTACTTC. This encodes CAWTGQGAIYEQYF.